What follows is one T cell receptor beta chain and its context. In the authors' workflow: Quantification of nucleated cells was approximated via reference gene primer amplification. The data were produced by immunoSEQ multiplex PCR, yet TCRdb's version contains in-frame clones alone and is incomplete. V and J calls and clone size are those listed in that table; D and trimming were worked out from the DNA. In the table there are 80,000 to 100,000 clones, 82% of which are singletons. These data are taken from a study of blood T cell repertoires in COVID-19. About the research overall: Researchers got acute and convalescent COVID-19 samples from the United States, Italy and Spain. PBMCs, B-cell-depleted T cells, or T cells were the source of the cDNA or gDNA that made up the material.

The V end lost 4 bases, the J end lost 4 bases, and 7 bases lay between the germline ends. There are 12 residues in the CDR3. Per the germline V gene, CDR1 is MGHRA and CDR2 is YSYEKL. The origin of this receptor is an older man with active or convalescent COVID-19. The rearrangement links TRBV4-1 to TRBJ1-1; D call uncertain. The source material was peripheral blood. The CDR3 spells CASSPPSTEAFF. For the CDR3, the DNA is TGCGCCAGCAGCCCCCCCAGCACTGAAGCTTTCTTT.